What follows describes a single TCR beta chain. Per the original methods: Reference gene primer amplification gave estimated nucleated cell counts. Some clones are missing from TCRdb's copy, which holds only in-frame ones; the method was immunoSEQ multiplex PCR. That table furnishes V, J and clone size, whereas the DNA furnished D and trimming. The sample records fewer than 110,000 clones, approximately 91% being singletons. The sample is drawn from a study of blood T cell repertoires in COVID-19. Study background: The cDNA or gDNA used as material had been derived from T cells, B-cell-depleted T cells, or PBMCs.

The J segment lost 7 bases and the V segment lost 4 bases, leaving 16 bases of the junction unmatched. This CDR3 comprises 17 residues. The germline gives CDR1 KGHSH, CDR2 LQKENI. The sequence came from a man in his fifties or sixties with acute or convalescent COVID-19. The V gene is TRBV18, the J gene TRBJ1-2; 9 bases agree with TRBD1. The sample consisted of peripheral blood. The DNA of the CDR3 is TGTGCCAGCTCACAGTCCCGGGACAGGGAAGGCGCTATTGGCTACACCTTC. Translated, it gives CASSQSRDREGAIGYTF.